One sample yielded the 4 T cell receptor beta chains listed below, sequenced in a study of shared clonotypes between healthy human individuals. The assay was immunoSEQ multiplex PCR, and TCRdb's table has in-frame clones only and misses some. The table includes 850,000 to 1,200,000 clones, 65% to 75% detected once. The sequencing input was memory CD4+ T cells sorted from blood. Specified subset: CD45RA-negative fraction. The receptors stem from a man aged 18-30 years in good health.

The J gene is TRBJ2-7, the V gene TRBV7-3; D is unresolved. The CDR3 sequence is 14 residues long. Germline CDR1 and CDR2: SGHTA and FQGTGA. The V gene lost 5 bases and the J gene lost 5 bases, with 16 bases spanning the gap. The CDR3 coding sequence is TGTGCCAGCAGCCCAGGACCCTCCATGGACGAGCAGTACTTC. Translation gives CASSPGPSMDEQYF.

The chain couples TRBV7-3 to TRBJ1-1; a possible D gene is TRBD1 (5 bases). Per germline, CDR1 SGHTA and CDR2 FQGTGA. This CDR3 is 15 amino acids long. The V gene lost 5 bases and the J gene lost 2 bases, with 15 bases spanning the gap. Here the CDR3 reads CASSASGEYNTEAFF. The DNA for the CDR3 is TGTGCCAGCAGCGCCTCGGGGGAGTACAACACTGAAGCTTTCTTT.

The chain is built from TRBV9 and TRBJ1-6; tentative D call: TRBD1 (5 bases). The germline gives CDR1 SGDLS, CDR2 YYNGEE. The V end was cut by 0 bases, the J end by 14 bases, with 12 bases between. The CDR3 length is 13 residues. Written as DNA, the CDR3 is TGTGCCAGCAGCGTAGAGGGTGAGGGGTCCCTCCACTTT. This sequence encodes CASSVEGEGSLHF.

The J gene is TRBJ2-7, the V gene TRBV7-2, with 8 bases aligning to TRBD2. The CDR3 is made up of 15 amino acids. The junction had 6 bases not matched to a gene; V was cut back by 2 bases and J by 3 bases. Germline V CDR1 and CDR2: SGHTA, FQGNSA. CDR3: CASSLTPGTSYEQYF. CDR3 sequence (DNA): TGTGCCAGCAGCTTAACCCCCGGGACTAGCTACGAGCAGTACTTC.